The sequence of this TCR beta chain was determined in a study of blood T cells in healthy people across ages. This clonotype appeared many times. Antigen specificity is unknown. A second PCR, run for about 6 to 11 cycles, used a sample-barcoded 5' primer plus a J-beta primer mix. TCRdb re-analysed the 5' RACE reads in MiXCR, keeping a single row per CDR3 protein. The top ten clones hold about 9.4% of a sample with about 930,000 distinct CDR3 sequences, 25% to 30% of them seen once. Germline-derived CDR1 and CDR2 are SNHLY and FYNNEI. The CDR3 extends over 14 amino acids. With 5 bases clipped from V and 0 bases from J, the junction kept 3 bases outside the gene matches. Study-level points and caveats: CMV status of donors was not determined, possibly confounding expanded clonotype changes.

Staff drew roughly 10 milliliters of peripheral blood from each donor. These records were also assigned to another study, of T cells of mothers and their children. In that study: Once extracted, all RNA went into cDNA synthesis at around 1.6 ug per 15 ul. Nobody spotted any persistent microchimeric T cell clones.

Specimen: blood. The V call is TRBV2, the J call TRBJ2-7; 8 positions agree with TRBD2. The sequence was collected from a woman in her 40s in good health. The CDR3, as DNA: TGTGCCAGCAGTCGGGGGGGCAACTCCTACGAGCAGTACTTC. Its translation: CASSRGGNSYEQYF.